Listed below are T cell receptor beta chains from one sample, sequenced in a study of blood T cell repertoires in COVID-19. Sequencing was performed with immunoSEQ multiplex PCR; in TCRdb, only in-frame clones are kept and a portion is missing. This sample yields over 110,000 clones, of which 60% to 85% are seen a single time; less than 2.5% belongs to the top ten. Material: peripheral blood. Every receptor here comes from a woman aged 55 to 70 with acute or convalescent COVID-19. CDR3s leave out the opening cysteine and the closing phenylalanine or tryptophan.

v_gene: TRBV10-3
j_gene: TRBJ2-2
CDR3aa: AISDPRTRGLDTGELF

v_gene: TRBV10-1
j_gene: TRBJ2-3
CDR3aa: ASSDGTSSRTDTQY

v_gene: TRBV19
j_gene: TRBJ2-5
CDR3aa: ASSRDRAQETQY

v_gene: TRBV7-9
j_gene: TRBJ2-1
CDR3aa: ASTLDVFYNEQF

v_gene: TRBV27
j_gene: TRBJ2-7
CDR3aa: ASTTGASGRYEQY

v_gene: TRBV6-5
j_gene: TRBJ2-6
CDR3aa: ASSYREGGANVLT

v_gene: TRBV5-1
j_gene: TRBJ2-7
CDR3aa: ASSLGVNYEQY

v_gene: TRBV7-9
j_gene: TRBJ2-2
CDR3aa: ASSLASGRAGTGELF

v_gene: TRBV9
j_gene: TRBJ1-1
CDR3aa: ASSGRGPEAF

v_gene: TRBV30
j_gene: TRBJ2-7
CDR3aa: AQTGLAGHEQY

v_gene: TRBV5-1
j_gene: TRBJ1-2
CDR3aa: ASRGRGGDGYT

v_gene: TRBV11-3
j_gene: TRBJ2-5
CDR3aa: ASSTRTGMGETQY

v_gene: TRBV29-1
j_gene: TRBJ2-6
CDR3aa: SVERRGRSGANVLT

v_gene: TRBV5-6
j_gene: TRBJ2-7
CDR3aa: ASSLRVGAVYEQY

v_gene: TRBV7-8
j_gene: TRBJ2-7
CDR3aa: ASSFTSVYEQY

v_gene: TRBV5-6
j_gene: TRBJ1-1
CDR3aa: ASSLGGLGMNTEAF

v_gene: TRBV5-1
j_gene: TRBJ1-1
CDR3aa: ASSYGTGFSTEAF

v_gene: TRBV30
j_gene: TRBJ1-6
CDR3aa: AWSATGGISPLH

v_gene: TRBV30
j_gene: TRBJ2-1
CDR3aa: AWSYSSYNEQF

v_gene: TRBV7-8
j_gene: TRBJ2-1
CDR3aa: ASSLALAVGPGNEQF

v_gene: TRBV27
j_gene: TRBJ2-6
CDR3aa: ASRIGTSGSLAGANVLT

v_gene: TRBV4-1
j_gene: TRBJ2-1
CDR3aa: ASSQDPGGHHNEQF

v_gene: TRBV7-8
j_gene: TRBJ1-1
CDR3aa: ASSTLTGIEAF

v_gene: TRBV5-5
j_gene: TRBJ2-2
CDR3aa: ASSGTSGRAVETGELF

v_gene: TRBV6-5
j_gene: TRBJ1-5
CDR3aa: ASSPTVYSNQPQH

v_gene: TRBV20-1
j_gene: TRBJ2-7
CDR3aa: SVQTYEQY

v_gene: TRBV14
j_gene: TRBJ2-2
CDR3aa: ASSHINTGELF

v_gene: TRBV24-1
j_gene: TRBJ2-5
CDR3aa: ATSDLENSGQETQY

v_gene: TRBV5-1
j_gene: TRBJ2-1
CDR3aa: ASSLVLAAKGNEQF

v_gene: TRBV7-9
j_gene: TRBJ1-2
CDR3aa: ASSLDRDYGYT

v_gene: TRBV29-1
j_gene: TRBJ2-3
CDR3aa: SVEGRLAGEGDTQY

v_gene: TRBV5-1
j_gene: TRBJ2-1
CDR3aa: ASSPQVPWDEQF

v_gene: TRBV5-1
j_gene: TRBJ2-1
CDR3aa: ASSFSAGASNEQF

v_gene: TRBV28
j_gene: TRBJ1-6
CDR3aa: ASSFRQSNSPLH

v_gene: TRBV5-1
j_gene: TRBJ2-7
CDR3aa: ASSLWTGGAGREQY

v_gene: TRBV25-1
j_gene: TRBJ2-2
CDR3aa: ASSDVGLRSGELF

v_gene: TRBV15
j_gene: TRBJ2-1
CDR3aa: ATRHLGSMGLDEQF

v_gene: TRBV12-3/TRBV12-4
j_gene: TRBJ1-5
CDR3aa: ASSFLGAPQH

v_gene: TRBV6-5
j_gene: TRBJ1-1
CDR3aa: ASPPDGRLNTEAF

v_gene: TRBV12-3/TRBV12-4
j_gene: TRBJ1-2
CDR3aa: ASSKRDFYGYT

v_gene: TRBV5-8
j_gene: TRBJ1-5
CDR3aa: ASSTHDSNQPQH

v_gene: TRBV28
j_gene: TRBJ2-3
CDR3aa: ASSLAGGVRADTQY

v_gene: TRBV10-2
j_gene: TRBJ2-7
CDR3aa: ASGSGRGYEQY

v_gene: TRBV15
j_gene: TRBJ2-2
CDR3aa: ATSRDRAGELF

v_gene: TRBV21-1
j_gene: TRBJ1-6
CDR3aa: ASPTGFDSPLH

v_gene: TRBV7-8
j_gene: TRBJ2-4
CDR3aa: ASSLTTGVNSINIQY

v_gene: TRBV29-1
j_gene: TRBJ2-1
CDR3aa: SDRAGPYNEQF

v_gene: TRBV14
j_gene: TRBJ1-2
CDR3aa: ASSQTGIGENGYT

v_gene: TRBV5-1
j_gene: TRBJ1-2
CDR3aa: ASSLTGPGGYT

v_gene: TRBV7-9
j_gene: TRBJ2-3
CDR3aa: ASRPYPDTQY

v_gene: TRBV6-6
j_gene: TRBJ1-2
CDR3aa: ASSYGRIYGYT

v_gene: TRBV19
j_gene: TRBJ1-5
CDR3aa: ASNPGTGTSNQPQH

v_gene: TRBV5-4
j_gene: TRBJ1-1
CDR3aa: ASSISEKAEAF

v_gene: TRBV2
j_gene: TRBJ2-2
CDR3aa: ASSVQGGNTGELF

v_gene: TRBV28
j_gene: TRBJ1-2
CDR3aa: ASSRTGGAGYT

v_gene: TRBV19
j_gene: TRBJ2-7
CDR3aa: ASSRTARHTGYEQY

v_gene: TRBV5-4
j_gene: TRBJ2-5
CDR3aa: ASGGGSSPGLETQY